Following are 7 T cell receptor beta chains from one sample sequenced in a study of lymphopenia after photon versus proton radiotherapy. Libraries were prepared by immunoSEQ multiplex PCR; TCRdb keeps only in-frame clonotypes and omits some of them. The top ten clones hold about 20% of a sample with 20,000 to 30,000 clones, around four fifths of them seen once. Sequenced here: peripheral blood, sampled from a patient treated with proton-based radiotherapy. Every receptor here comes from a woman in her 70s with pancreatic cancer.

This chain links TRBV7-3 with TRBJ2-1; 7 nucleotides match TRBD2. The CDR3 is 15 amino acids. The ends lost 2 bases at V and 2 bases at J; junction bases unmatched: 3. Germline CDR1 reads SGHTA; CDR2 reads FQGTGA. The CDR3 nucleotides read TGTGCCAGCAGCTTACTGGGAGGGACCTACAATGAGCAGTTCTTC. Amino acids: CASSLLGGTYNEQFF.

The chain joins TRBV7-8 to TRBJ2-1, with unresolved D. The V end lost 8 bases, the J end lost 1 base, and 12 bases lay between the germline ends. There are 14 residues in the CDR3. Germline V gene lookup returns CDR1 SGHVS and CDR2 FQNEAQ. The DNA for the CDR3 is TGTGCCAGCCGCCGGGCACCATCCTACAATGAGCAGTTCTTC. Translated, it gives CASRRAPSYNEQFF.

The V and J genes are TRBV28 and TRBJ1-1, with D tentatively TRBD1 (6 bases). V lost 5 bases, J lost 8 bases, and 18 bases lay in between. This CDR3 comprises 14 residues. Germline loops: CDR1 MDHEN, CDR2 SYDVKM. Written as DNA, the CDR3 is TGTGCCAGCAGTCCGATGGGGGCGGGGAACGAAGCTTTCTTT. Translation: CASSPMGAGNEAFF.

J is TRBJ2-7 and V is TRBV5-1; 10 bases are a match to TRBD2. Germline CDR1 and CDR2: SGHRS and YFSETQ. This CDR3 is 18 amino acids long. Germline trimming cut 0 bases from V and 6 bases from J; bases unmatched to any gene: 15. The CDR3 protein is CASSLGSGIAGGASEQYF. The CDR3 region has the DNA TGCGCCAGCAGCTTGGGGTCGGGAATAGCGGGAGGTGCTAGCGAGCAGTACTTC.

This clone has only one observation. The rearrangement uses TRBV20-1 and TRBJ2-5; 11 positions agree with TRBD1. Germline V gene sequence: CDR1 DFQATT, CDR2 SNEGSKA (reference sequence). The CDR3 covers 11 residues. The V and J ends lost 5 bases and 12 bases, in that order; junction bases with no gene match: 5. CDR3 in DNA: TGCAGTGCTCGGACAGGGGGCCCGAAGTACTTC. It codes for CSARTGGPKYF.

This chain connects TRBV7-2 to TRBJ2-1, with no clear D. Germline assignment: CDR1 SGHTA and CDR2 FQGNSA. V was shortened by 4 bases and J by 0 bases, with 13 bases between the two germline ends. The CDR3 covers 16 residues. The CDR3 sequence is CASSSSTVSSYNEQFF. The CDR3 DNA reads TGTGCCAGCAGCTCGTCGACCGTCAGCTCCTACAATGAGCAGTTCTTC.

The gene calls are TRBV6-5 and TRBJ1-5; D is unresolved. Germline CDR1 is MNHEY and CDR2 is SVGAGI. This CDR3 has 14 amino acids. Trimming removed 6 bases at V and 0 bases at J, with 9 bases between. CDR3 bases: TGTGCCAGCAGGCCACATACTAGCAATCAGCCCCAGCATTTT. Its protein product is CASRPHTSNQPQHF.